This TCR beta chain is drawn from a study of blood T cell repertoires in COVID-19. On the study more broadly: Whether acute or convalescent, the COVID-19 samples came from the United States, Italy and Spain. Sample material is recorded as cDNA or gDNA derived from T cells, B-cell-depleted T cells, or PBMCs.

Participants' own reports of clinical history determined their cohort assignment. Donors in Cohort 3 counted as recovered after two negative PCRs, clearance, or symptom resolution. This table comes from immunoSEQ multiplex PCR, and its TCRdb copy is limited to in-frame clones, with some not included. The sample lists around 130,000 clones; around 83% were seen once. The receptor was derived from a man aged 30 to 45 who had recovered from COVID-19. The sample taken for sequencing was PBMCs or T cells enriched from blood (not recorded which).

CDR3 sequence: CASSWGTGGNEQYV. The DNA for the CDR3 is TGTGCCAGCAGCTGGGGGACAGGGGGCAACGAGCAGTACGTC. This chain links TRBV5-4 with TRBJ2-7, with TRBD1 identical over 12 bases. This CDR3 is built from 14 residues. The junction had 3 bases not matched to a gene; V was cut back by 3 bases and J by 5 bases. Per germline, CDR1 SGHNT and CDR2 YYREEE (reference sequence).